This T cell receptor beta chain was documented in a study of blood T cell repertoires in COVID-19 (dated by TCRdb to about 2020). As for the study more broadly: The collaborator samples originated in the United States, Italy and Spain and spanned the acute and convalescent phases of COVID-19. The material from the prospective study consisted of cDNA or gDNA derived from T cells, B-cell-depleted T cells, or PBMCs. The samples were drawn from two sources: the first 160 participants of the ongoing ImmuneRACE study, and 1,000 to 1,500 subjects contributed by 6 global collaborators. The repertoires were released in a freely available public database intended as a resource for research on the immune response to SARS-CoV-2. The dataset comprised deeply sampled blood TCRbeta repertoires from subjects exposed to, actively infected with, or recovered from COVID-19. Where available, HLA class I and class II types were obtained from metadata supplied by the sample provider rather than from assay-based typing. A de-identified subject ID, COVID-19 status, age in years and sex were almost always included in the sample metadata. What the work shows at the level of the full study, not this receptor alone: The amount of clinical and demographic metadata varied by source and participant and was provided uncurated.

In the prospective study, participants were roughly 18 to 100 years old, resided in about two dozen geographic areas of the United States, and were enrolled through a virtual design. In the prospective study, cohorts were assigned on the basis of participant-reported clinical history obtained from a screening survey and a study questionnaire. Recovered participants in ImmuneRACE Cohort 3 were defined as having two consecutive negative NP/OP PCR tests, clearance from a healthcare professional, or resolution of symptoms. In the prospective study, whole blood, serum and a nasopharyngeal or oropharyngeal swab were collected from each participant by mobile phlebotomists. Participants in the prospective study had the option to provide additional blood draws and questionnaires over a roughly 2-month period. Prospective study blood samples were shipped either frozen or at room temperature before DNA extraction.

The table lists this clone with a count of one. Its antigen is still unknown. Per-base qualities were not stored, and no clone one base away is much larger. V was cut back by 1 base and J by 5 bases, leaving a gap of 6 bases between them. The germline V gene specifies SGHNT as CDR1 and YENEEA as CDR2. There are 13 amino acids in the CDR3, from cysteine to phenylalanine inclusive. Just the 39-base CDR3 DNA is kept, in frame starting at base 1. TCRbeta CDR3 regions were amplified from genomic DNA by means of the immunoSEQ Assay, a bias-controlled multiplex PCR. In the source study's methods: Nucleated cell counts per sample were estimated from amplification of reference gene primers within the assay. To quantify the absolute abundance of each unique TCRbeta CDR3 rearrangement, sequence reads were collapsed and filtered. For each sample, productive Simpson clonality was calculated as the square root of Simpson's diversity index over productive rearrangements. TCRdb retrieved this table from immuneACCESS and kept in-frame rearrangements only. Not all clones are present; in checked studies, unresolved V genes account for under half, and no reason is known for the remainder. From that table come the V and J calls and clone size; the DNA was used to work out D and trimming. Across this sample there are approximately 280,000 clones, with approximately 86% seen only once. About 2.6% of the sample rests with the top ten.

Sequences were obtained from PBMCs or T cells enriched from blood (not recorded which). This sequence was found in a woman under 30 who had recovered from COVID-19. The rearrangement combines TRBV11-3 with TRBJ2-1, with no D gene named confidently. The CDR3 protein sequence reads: CASSLGTHNEQFF. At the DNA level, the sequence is TGTGCCAGCAGCTTAGGAACTCACAATGAGCAGTTCTTC.